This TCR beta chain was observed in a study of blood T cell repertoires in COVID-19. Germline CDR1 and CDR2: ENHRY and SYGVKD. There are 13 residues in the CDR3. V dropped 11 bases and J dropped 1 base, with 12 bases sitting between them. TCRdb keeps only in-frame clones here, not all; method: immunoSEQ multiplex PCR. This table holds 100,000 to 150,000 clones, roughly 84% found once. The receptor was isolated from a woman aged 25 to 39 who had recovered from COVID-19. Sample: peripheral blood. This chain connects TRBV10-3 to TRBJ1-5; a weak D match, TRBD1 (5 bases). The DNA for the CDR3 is TGTGCCGTAGGGGAGGGAAGCAATCAGCCCCAGCATTTT. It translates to CAVGEGSNQPQHF.